These T cell receptor beta chains were read from a single sample in a study of beta chain features in type 1 diabetes. Profiled with immunoSEQ multiplex PCR; TCRdb holds only in-frame clones, not every one. The sample yields 150,000 to 180,000 clones, approximately 10% seen once. Sequenced: central memory CD4+ T cells from blood. The receptors were sampled from a man between 18 and 29 years old in good health. The conserved cysteine and the conserved F or W are not part of the CDR3 here. D genes are given only for firm matches.

TRBV18	-	TRBJ2-7	ASSPGGHDEQY
TRBV13	-	TRBJ2-7	ASSLVREDYEQY
TRBV4-2	-	TRBJ2-1	ASSQASRSSYNEQF
TRBV7-2	-	TRBJ1-5	ASSPTGTSSNQPQH
TRBV9	-	TRBJ1-5	ASSVEPGVNQPQH
TRBV19	-	TRBJ2-2	ASSTPGTFGELF
TRBV2	-	TRBJ2-1	ASQASRSYNEQF
TRBV7-2	-	TRBJ2-7	ASTPDGAYEQY
TRBV7-9	-	TRBJ2-7	ASSAQGVSYEQY
TRBV18	-	TRBJ1-1	ASSPRLDTEAF
TRBV27	-	TRBJ1-1	ASRTGETEAF
TRBV18	-	TRBJ2-3	AYRGPDTDTQY
TRBV29-1	-	TRBJ1-4	SVVVGTNEKLF
TRBV6-1	TRBD1	TRBJ2-5	ASSPDRASRTQY
TRBV2	-	TRBJ2-7	ASRGTVEGEQY
TRBV7-9	-	TRBJ2-3	ASSPITDTQY
TRBV7-2	TRBD1	TRBJ1-4	ASSLRTGNEKLF
TRBV20-1	-	TRBJ2-1	SAWPEQF
TRBV19	-	TRBJ2-3	ASSGRTSTDTQY
TRBV7-6	-	TRBJ2-7	ASSSQGSYEQY
TRBV20-1	-	TRBJ2-5	SVGVQETQY
TRBV5-1	TRBD1	TRBJ1-2	ASSLANRGTYGYT
TRBV9	TRBD1	TRBJ2-7	ASAPGGQGAPRY
TRBV4-3	-	TRBJ2-1	ASSQEGRGTDQF
TRBV7-2	-	TRBJ2-5	ASTPRAGDFGTQY
TRBV28	-	TRBJ2-5	ASSFLGRTYQETQY
TRBV18	TRBD2	TRBJ2-3	ASSLLAASTDTQY
TRBV6-6	-	TRBJ2-1	ASGTSNSYNEQF
TRBV2	-	TRBJ1-4	ASSDGWEKLF